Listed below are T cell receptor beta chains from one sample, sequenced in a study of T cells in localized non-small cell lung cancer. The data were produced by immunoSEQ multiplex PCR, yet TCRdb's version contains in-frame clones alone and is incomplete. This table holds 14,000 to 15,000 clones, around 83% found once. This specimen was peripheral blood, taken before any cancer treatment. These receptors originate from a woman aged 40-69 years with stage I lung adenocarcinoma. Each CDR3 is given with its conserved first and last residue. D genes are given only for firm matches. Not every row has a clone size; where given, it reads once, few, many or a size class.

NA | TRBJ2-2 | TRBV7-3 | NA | CASSYPTGELFF | TGTGCCAGCAGCTACCCCACCGGGGAGCTGTTTTTT
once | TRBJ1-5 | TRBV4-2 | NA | CASSQALQNNQPQHF | TGTGCCAGCAGCCAAGCCCTGCAGAACAATCAGCCCCAGCATTTT
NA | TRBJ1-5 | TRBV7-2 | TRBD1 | CASSLAPGQGSGNSNQPQHF | TGTGCCAGCAGCTTAGCCCCGGGACAGGGTTCCGGGAATAGCAATCAGCCCCAGCATTTT
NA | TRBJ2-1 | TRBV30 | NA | CAWSQDNYNEQFF | TGTGCCTGGAGTCAGGACAACTACAATGAGCAGTTCTTC
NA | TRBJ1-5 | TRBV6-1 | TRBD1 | CASRNRGGNQPQHF | TGTGCCAGCAGAAACAGGGGAGGCAATCAGCCCCAGCATTTT
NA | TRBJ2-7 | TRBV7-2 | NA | CASSLEGDLNEQYF | TGTGCCAGCAGCTTAGAAGGGGATCTAAACGAGCAGTACTTC
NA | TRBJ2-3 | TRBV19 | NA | CASSIKDTQYF | TGTGCCAGTAGTATCAAAGATACGCAGTATTTT
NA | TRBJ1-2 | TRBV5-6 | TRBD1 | CASSAPQGAEGYTF | TGTGCCAGCAGCGCCCCACAGGGGGCCGAAGGCTACACCTTC
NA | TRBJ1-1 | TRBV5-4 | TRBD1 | CASSLDSTGILNTEAFF | TGTGCCAGCAGCTTGGATTCGACAGGGATACTGAACACTGAAGCTTTCTTT
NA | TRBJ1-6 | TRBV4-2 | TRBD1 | CASSQPPGTGGPLHF | TGTGCCAGCAGCCAACCCCCCGGGACAGGGGGCCCCCTCCACTTT
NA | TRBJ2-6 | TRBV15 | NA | CATSRVLGFGEGANVLTF | TGTGCCACCAGCAGAGTGCTGGGCTTCGGGGAAGGGGCCAACGTCCTGACTTTC
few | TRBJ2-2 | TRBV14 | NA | CASSEFGTGYSNTGELFF | TGTGCCAGCAGCGAGTTTGGAACAGGGTACTCGAACACCGGGGAGCTGTTTTTT
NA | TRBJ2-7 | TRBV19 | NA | CASSISTRRGYEQYF | TGTGCCAGTAGTATAAGTACCAGACGAGGCTACGAGCAGTACTTC
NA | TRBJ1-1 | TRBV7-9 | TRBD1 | CASSSPGQGALSTEAFF | TGTGCCAGCAGCTCCCCGGGACAGGGGGCGCTAAGCACTGAAGCTTTCTTT
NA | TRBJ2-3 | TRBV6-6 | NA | CASSYGTGDTDTQYF | TGTGCCAGCAGTTACGGTACCGGAGATACAGATACGCAGTATTTT
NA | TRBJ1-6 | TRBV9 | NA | CASSVGGASPLHF | TGTGCCAGCAGCGTAGGTGGGGCTTCACCCCTCCACTTT
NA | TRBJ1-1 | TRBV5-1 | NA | CASSTANTEAFF | TGCGCCAGCAGCACGGCTAACACTGAAGCTTTCTTT
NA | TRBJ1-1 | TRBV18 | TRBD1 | CASSPTGAYEAFF | TGTGCCAGCTCACCGACAGGGGCCTATGAAGCTTTCTTT
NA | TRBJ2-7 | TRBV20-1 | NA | CSAIPKSEQYF | TGCAGTGCTATCCCGAAGAGTGAGCAGTACTTC
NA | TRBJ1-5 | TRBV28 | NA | CASSSRPPWGDGLGQPQHF | TGTGCCAGCAGTTCCCGTCCGCCGTGGGGGGACGGTTTAGGTCAGCCCCAGCATTTT
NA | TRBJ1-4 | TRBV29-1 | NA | CSVSRDEEKLFF | TGCAGCGTCTCACGAGATGAAGAAAAACTGTTTTTT
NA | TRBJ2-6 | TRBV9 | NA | CASSVAGANVLTF | TGTGCATCATCCGTGGCTGGGGCCAACGTCCTGACTTTC
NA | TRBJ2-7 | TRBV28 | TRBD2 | CASSNATSGAGRPSYEQYF | TGTGCCAGCAGCAACGCGACTAGCGGGGCCGGGCGCCCGTCCTACGAGCAGTACTTC
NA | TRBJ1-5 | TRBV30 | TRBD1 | CAWRQGVDQPQHF | TGTGCCTGGAGACAGGGGGTGGATCAGCCCCAGCATTTT
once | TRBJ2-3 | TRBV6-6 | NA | CATQGSDHTDTQYF | TGTGCCACCCAGGGAAGCGACCACACAGATACGCAGTATTTT